The next 14 T cell receptor beta chains were all read from a single sample in a study of shared clonotypes between healthy human individuals (dated by TCRdb to between 2020 and 2021). Library preparation used the immunoSEQ multiplex PCR assay. Held by TCRdb, this immuneACCESS table contains in-frame sequences only and omits some clones. Under half of the omission traces to an unresolved V gene where checked; the cause of the rest is unknown. Present in this sample are roughly 1 million clones, roughly 80% of which were seen just once. The ten largest account for about 1.5% of the sample. Sequenced material: memory CD4+ T cells sorted from blood. The cell subset or site label on this specimen signifies: CD45RA-negative fraction. The source is a young man in good health.

This chain joins TRBV10-3 and TRBJ1-3; D gene ambiguous. Germline V gives CDR1 ENHRY, CDR2 SYGVKD. Trimming cost V 10 bases and J 7 bases, with 17 bases left between them. This CDR3 is 13 amino acids long. CDR3 nucleotide sequence: TGTGCCACGGGTTGGGGATCGGGGAACACCATATATTTT. Translating it yields CATGWGSGNTIYF.

This clone was detected ten times or more. The chain employs TRBV5-1 and TRBJ1-2, with TRBD1 matching over 10 bases. V shed 1 base and J 8 bases; nucleotides not matched to a gene: 5. The CDR3 is 14 amino acids. Germline assignment: CDR1 SGHRS and CDR2 YFSETQ. This chain's CDR3 is CASSLPGTGVGYTF. The CDR3 coding sequence is TGCGCCAGCAGCTTGCCCGGGACAGGGGTGGGCTACACCTTC.

Turning to this clone: The same CDR3 is also encoded by other DNA sequences in this sample. This chain uses TRBV2 with TRBJ1-6; D unclear. Germline CDR1 and CDR2: SNHLY and FYNNEI. The CDR3 runs 14 residues. Trimming shortened V by 2 bases and J by 7 bases, and 9 bases separated the two germline ends. CDR3 in DNA: TGTGCCAGCAGTGAACAGGCAGAGAATTCACCCCTCCACTTT. Amino acids: CASSEQAENSPLHF.

J is TRBJ1-2 and V is TRBV7-9; possibly TRBD1 for D (6 bases). The V and J ends lost 5 bases and 5 bases respectively, with 21 bases between them. The germline CDR1 and CDR2 sequences are SEHNR and FQNEAQ (reference sequence). CDR3 size: 16 residues. CDR3 loop: CASSLTAGGSQYGYTF. The CDR3 DNA reads TGTGCCAGCAGCCTCACGGCCGGGGGCAGTCAATATGGCTACACCTTC. Full variable domain (missing parts from reference TRBV7-9 and TRBJ1-2): DTGVSQNPRHKITKRGQNVTFRCDPISEHNRLYWYRQTLGQGPEFLTYFQNEAQLEKSRLLSDRFSAERPKGSFSTLEIQRTEQGDSAMYLCASSLTAGGSQYGYTFGSGTRLTVV.

The chain uses TRBV28 and TRBJ1-5; TRBD1 is a possible D gene (5 bases). In germline, CDR1 is MDHEN, CDR2 SYDVKM. The CDR3 length is 15 residues. V dropped 4 bases and J dropped 4 bases, with 14 bases sitting between them. CDR3 amino acids: CASSYRGSWNQPQHF. The DNA of the CDR3 is TGTGCCAGCAGTTACCGGGGCAGCTGGAATCAGCCCCAGCATTTT.

The rearrangement links TRBV18 to TRBJ2-2, with no clear D. This CDR3 region has 16 residues. V dropped 0 bases and J dropped 2 bases, with 10 bases sitting between them. Germline V gene lookup returns CDR1 KGHSH and CDR2 LQKENI. The CDR3 region is CASSPPSLRNTGELFF. The DNA for the CDR3 is TGTGCCAGCTCACCACCGTCCCTGAGAAACACCGGGGAGCTGTTTTTT. The full variable domain, with the rest looked up from reference TRBV18 and TRBJ2-2, is NAGVMQNPRHLVRRRGQEARLRCSPMKGHSHVYWYRQLPEEGLKFMVYLQKENIIDESGMPKERFSAEFPKEGPSILRIQQVVRGDSAAYFCASSPPSLRNTGELFFGEGSRLTVL.

This sequence joins TRBV28 and TRBJ2-7; TRBD1 agrees at 7 bases. V was clipped by 6 bases and J by 2 bases; unmatched bases: 10. CDR3 length: 15 residues. Germline CDR1 reads MDHEN; CDR2 reads SYDVKM. The CDR3 region is CASSPNWDRAYEQYF. DNA for the CDR3: TGTGCCAGCAGCCCTAATTGGGACAGAGCCTACGAGCAGTACTTC.

V gene TRBV2 combines with J gene TRBJ1-5, with D perhaps matching TRBD1 (6 bases). The CDR3 loop spans 12 amino acids. CDR1 and CDR2 (germline): SNHLY, FYNNEI. Trimming took off 7 bases at V and 6 bases at J, with 10 bases between the two ends. The CDR3 sequence: CASTGVGQPQHF. The DNA for the CDR3 is TGTGCCAGCACAGGGGTAGGTCAGCCCCAGCATTTT.

The chain combines TRBV19 with TRBJ1-4; 9 bases are a match to TRBD1. Germline CDR1 LNHDA, CDR2 SQIVND (reference sequence). CDR3 length: 13 residues. The ends lost 6 bases at V and 14 bases at J; junction bases unmatched: 10. The DNA for the CDR3 is TGTGCCAGTAGCAGGACAGGGGATAAGAGGCTGTTTTTT. Amino acids: CASSRTGDKRLFF.

The chain carries TRBV9 and TRBJ1-1; D is possibly TRBD1 (5 bases). Germline lookup yields CDR1 SGDLS and CDR2 YYNGEE. Deletions cut 4 bases from V and 0 bases from J, with 13 bases between. This CDR3 is 15 amino acids long. CDR3 protein: CASSISGGVNTEAFF. CDR3 nucleotides: TGTGCCAGCAGCATCAGCGGGGGGGTGAACACTGAAGCTTTCTTT. The complete variable domain, with remaining parts taken from reference TRBV9 and TRBJ1-1, reads DSGVTQTPKHLITATGQRVTLRCSPRSGDLSVYWYQQSLDQGLQFLIQYYNGEERAKGNILERFSAQQFPDLHSELNLSSLELGDSALYFCASSISGGVNTEAFFGQGTRLTVV.

This rearrangement joins TRBV19 to TRBJ2-7, with D uncertain. Trimming removed 4 bases at V and 3 bases at J, with 10 bases between. CDR3 length equals 13 residues. Germline V gene sequence: CDR1 LNHDA, CDR2 SQIVND (reference sequence). As DNA, the CDR3 is TGTGCCAGTAGTACAACTGGTAGCTACGAGCAGTACTTC. This encodes CASSTTGSYEQYF.

Only one count was recorded for this clone. The chain uses TRBV5-1 and TRBJ1-5; D unclear. In germline, CDR1 is SGHRS, CDR2 YFSETQ. The germline V and J ends were trimmed by 3 bases and 3 bases, with 7 bases remaining between them. The CDR3 runs to 13 residues. CDR3 sequence: CASSSGPNQPQHF. The CDR3 bases are TGCGCCAGCAGCTCGGGTCCCAATCAGCCCCAGCATTTT.

This clone was recorded at least ten times. CDR3 bases: TGTGCCATCAGTGATCTAGGGGGTGGGGCCAACGTCCTGACTTTC. Its protein is CAISDLGGGANVLTF. V is TRBV10-3 and J is TRBJ2-6, with a weak D call TRBD1 (6 bases). V gave up 3 bases and J gave up 3 bases, with 9 bases separating them. Germline CDR1 and CDR2: ENHRY and SYGVKD. CDR3 size: 15 residues.

The DNA for the CDR3 is TGTGCCAGCAGCCTGGGACTCATCGGACAAGAGACCCAGTACTTC. It is translated as CASSLGLIGQETQYF. The chain uses TRBV6-1 and TRBJ2-5; tentative D call: TRBD2 (6 bases). V lost 6 bases and J lost 2, with 16 bases in between. This CDR3 contains 15 residues. Germline V gene lookup returns CDR1 MNHNS and CDR2 SASEGT.